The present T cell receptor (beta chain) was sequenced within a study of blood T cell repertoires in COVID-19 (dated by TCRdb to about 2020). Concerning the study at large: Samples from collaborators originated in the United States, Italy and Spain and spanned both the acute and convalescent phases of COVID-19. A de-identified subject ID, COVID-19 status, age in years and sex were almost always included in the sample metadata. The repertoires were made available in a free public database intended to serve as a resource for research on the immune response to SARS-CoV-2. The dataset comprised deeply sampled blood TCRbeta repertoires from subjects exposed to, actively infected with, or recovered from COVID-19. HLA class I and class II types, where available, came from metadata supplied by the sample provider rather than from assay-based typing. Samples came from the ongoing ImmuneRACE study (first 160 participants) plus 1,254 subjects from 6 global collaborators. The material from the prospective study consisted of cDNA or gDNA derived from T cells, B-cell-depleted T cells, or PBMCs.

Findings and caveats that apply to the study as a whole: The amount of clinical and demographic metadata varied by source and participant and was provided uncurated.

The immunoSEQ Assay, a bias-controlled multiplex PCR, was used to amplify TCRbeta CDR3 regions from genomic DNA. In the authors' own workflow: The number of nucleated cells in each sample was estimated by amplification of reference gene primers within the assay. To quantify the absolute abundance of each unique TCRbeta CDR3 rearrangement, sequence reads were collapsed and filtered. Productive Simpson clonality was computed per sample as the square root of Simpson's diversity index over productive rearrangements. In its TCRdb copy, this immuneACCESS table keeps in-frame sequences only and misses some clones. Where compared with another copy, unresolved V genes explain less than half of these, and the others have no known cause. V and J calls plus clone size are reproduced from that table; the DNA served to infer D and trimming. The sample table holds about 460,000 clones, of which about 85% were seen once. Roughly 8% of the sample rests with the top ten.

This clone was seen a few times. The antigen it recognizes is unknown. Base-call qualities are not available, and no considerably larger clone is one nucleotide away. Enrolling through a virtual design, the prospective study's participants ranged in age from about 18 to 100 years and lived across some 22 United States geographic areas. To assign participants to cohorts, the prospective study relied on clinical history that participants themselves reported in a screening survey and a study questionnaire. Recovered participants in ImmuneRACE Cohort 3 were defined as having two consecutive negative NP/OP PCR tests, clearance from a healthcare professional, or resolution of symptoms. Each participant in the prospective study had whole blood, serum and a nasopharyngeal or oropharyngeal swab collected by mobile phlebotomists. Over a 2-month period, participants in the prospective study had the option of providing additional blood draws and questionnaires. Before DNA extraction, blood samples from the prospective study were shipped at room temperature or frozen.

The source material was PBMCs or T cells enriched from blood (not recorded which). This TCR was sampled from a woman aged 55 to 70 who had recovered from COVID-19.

The CDR3 here reads CASSTPTGQGSDTGELFF. The sequenced DNA: TGTGCCAGCAGCACACCCACCGGACAGGGATCGGACACCGGGGAGCTGTTTTTT. The chain is made from TRBV27 and TRBJ2-2, with 8 central nucleotides matching TRBD1. Measured from the cysteine to the phenylalanine, the CDR3 is 18 residues long. Of all the DNA, just the CDR3 is kept, 54 bases in frame from base 1. CDR1 is given as MNHEY and CDR2 as SMNVEV, both from the germline V gene (reference sequence). V is trimmed back by 6 bases and J by 3 bases, and the junction contains 15 bases that no gene match accounts for.